These 25 T cell receptor beta chains were all obtained from the same sample, sequenced in a study of Graves' ophthalmopathy and Graves' hyperthyroidism. For repertoire sequencing, the TCR beta CDR3 regions were amplified from RNA transcripts. RT-PCR with HTBI primers came first, then second-round multiplex PCR. TCRdb re-called the multiplex PCR reads with MiXCR, one entry per CDR3 protein. The repertoire holds 200,000 to 250,000 distinct CDR3 sequences, with roughly 21% as singletons. Sequenced material: peripheral blood. The source is a woman in her forties or fifties with Graves' ophthalmopathy.

This clonotype was detected ten times or more. The rearrangement links TRBV4-1 to TRBJ1-6; unclear D gene. There are 16 residues in the CDR3. Deletions cut 0 bases from V and 12 bases from J, with 18 bases between. Germline V gene data show CDR1 as MGHRA and CDR2 as YSYEKL. The CDR3 loop is CASSQDPPGAGGPLHF. The CDR3, as DNA: TGCGCCAGCAGCCAAGATCCCCCAGGCGCCGGTGGACCCCTCCACTTT.

The J gene is TRBJ2-7, the V gene TRBV6-2 or TRBV6-3; 7 bases map to TRBD1. CDR3 length: 14 residues. Germline V CDR1 and CDR2: MNHEY, SVGEGT. With V trimmed by 4 bases and J by 5 bases, 8 bases remained unmatched. The CDR3: CASSSGGQVDEQYF. CDR3 bases: TGTGCCAGCAGTTCTGGAGGACAGGTGGACGAGCAGTACTTC.

This clonotype was observed at least ten times. This rearrangement joins TRBV5-1 to TRBJ1-1; 7 bases are a match to TRBD1. The CDR3 is made up of 14 amino acids. Germline assignment: CDR1 SGHRS and CDR2 YFSETQ. J was trimmed by 5 bases and V by 4 bases; bases with no gene match: 8. The CDR3 nucleotides read TGCGCCAGCAGCCCGCCGACAGGGAATACTGAAGCTTTCTTT. It is translated as CASSPPTGNTEAFF.

This clonotype was counted ten times or more. Being one base from a much bigger clone, this may be a read error. This sequence joins TRBV6-1 and TRBJ2-2, with D unresolved. The CDR3 has 11 residues. The germline V gene has CDR1 MNHNS and CDR2 SASEGT. Trimming took 3 bases from V and 7 from J, leaving 3 bases between them. The CDR3 reads CASSDFGELFF. The DNA for the CDR3 is TGTGCCAGCAGTGATTTCGGGGAGCTGTTTTTT.

The V call is TRBV6-1, the J call TRBJ2-5; 10 positions match TRBD1. The CDR3 extends over 15 amino acids. CDR1 MNHNS and CDR2 SASEGT come from the germline V gene. V dropped 4 bases and J dropped 4; count of bases not matched to a gene: 6. CDR3 DNA: TGTGCCAGCAGTGTAGGGACAGGGGTAGGAGAGACCCAGTACTTC. It encodes CASSVGTGVGETQYF.

This clonotype was recorded at least ten times. The V call is TRBV27, the J call TRBJ1-6, with D perhaps matching TRBD1 (5 bases). The CDR3 is made up of 13 amino acids. Between the trimmed V and J ends, which lost 7 bases and 6 bases, there was a span of 10 bases. Looked up from germline, CDR1 is MNHEY and CDR2 is SMNVEV (reference sequence). In nucleotides, the CDR3 is TGTGCCAGCACGGGGGGTATTAATTCACCCCTCCACTTT. Translation gives CASTGGINSPLHF.

This clonotype has only a few counts. One junction end disagrees with the germline gene, perhaps due to a read error. The chain has TRBV18 and TRBJ2-7; TRBD1 or TRBD2 may be the D gene (5 bases each). The CDR3 length is 13 residues. Germline CDR1 is KGHSH and CDR2 is LQKENI. The CDR3 DNA follows: TGTGCCAGCTCACCACCGGGACCTCAAGCTCTTTTTTTC. It yields the protein CASSPPGPQALFF.

This clonotype was observed a few times. The V gene is TRBV7-9, the J gene TRBJ2-5; TRBD2 matches 8 bases. The V segment lost 5 bases and the J segment 3 bases; nucleotides outside the gene matches: 8. The germline V gene encodes CDR1 SEHNR and CDR2 FQNEAQ (reference sequence). This CDR3 is built from 15 residues. In nucleotides, the CDR3 is TGTGCCAGCAGCCCAGCGGGAGCCGGGGAAGAGACCCAGTACTTC. Its protein is CASSPAGAGEETQYF.

This clonotype was recorded at least ten times. This chain links TRBV28 with TRBJ1-2; a weak D match, TRBD1 (5 bases). The CDR3 has 15 amino acids. The germline CDR1 and CDR2 sequences are MDHEN and SYDVKM. V was pared by 6 bases and J by 2 bases, with 16 bases between. CDR3 protein: CASSKPGTTNYGYTF. In DNA form, the CDR3 reads TGTGCCAGCAGCAAGCCTGGGACGACCAACTATGGCTACACCTTC.

This clonotype was recorded at least ten times. CDR3 coding DNA: TGTGCCACCAAAAGCGGAAGGGGCTTGGAAGCTTTCTTT. As protein: CATKSGRGLEAFF. This chain connects TRBV19 to TRBJ1-1; D is possibly TRBD1 (5 bases). The V and J ends lost 10 bases and 8 bases respectively, with 20 bases between them. Germline CDR1 LNHDA, CDR2 SQIVND (reference sequence). This CDR3 is 13 amino acids long.

This clonotype was detected ten times or more. V usage is TRBV20-1 and J usage is TRBJ1-1; possibly TRBD1 for D (5 bases). Trimming cost V 6 bases and J 5 bases, with 16 bases left between them. This CDR3 has 13 amino acids. Germline V gene data show CDR1 as DFQATT and CDR2 as SNEGSKA (reference sequence). CDR3 loop: CSAMSGARTEAFF. In nucleotides, the CDR3 is TGCAGTGCGATGAGCGGGGCTCGAACTGAAGCTTTCTTT.

This clonotype was detected ten times or more. V is TRBV20-1 and J is TRBJ1-5, with D possibly TRBD1 on 6 matching bases. CDR3 length equals 17 residues. Per germline, CDR1 DFQATT and CDR2 SNEGSKA (reference sequence). Between the trimmed V and J ends, which lost 0 bases and 6 bases, there was a span of 21 bases. CDR3 residues: CSARESALRGAAQPQHF. The CDR3 DNA is TGCAGTGCTAGAGAGTCGGCTTTGAGGGGGGCAGCTCAGCCCCAGCATTTT.

This clonotype was detected only a few times. This rearrangement joins TRBV6-5 to TRBJ2-7; TRBD2 aligns across 7 bases. The CDR3 is 16 residues long. Germline CDR1 and CDR2: MNHEY and SVGAGI. The junction had 16 bases not matched to a gene; V was cut back by 4 bases and J by 7 bases. The CDR3 protein is CASSSPEVAGEIEQYF. CDR3 nucleotides: TGTGCCAGCAGTTCCCCGGAGGTTGCGGGGGAGATTGAGCAGTACTTC.

With regard to this clonotype: A much larger clone differs from this one at a single base, so this may be a read error. The CDR3 protein is CAGSAGSGELFF. DNA of the CDR3: TGTGCCGGCAGCGCGGGGTCCGGGGAGCTGTTTTTT. This chain links TRBV7-3 with TRBJ2-2; D possibly corresponds to TRBD2 (6 bases). CDR1 is SGHTA and CDR2 is FQGTGA in the germline V gene. The CDR3 has 12 residues.

In this sample, this clonotype turned up many times. The chain has TRBV10-3 and TRBJ1-1; 10 bases are a match to TRBD1. The CDR3 is 14 residues long. Looked up from germline, CDR1 is ENHRY and CDR2 is SYGVKD. Unmatched junction bases numbered 4, after V lost 6 bases and J lost 3 bases. CDR3 DNA: TGTGCCATCAGCAGGGACAGGGGATACACTGAAGCTTTCTTT. This translates into CAISRDRGYTEAFF.

This clonotype was seen repeatedly, ten times or more. V gene TRBV7-3 combines with J gene TRBJ2-1; TRBD2 matches at 11 bases. This CDR3 spans 16 amino acids. V was pared by 4 bases and J by 3 bases, with 5 bases of the junction left unmatched. The V gene's germline CDR1 is SGHTA and CDR2 FQGTGA. The CDR3 sequence: CASSSSSGRIYNEQFF. CDR3 bases: TGTGCCAGCAGCTCGTCTAGCGGGAGGATCTACAATGAGCAGTTCTTC.

There are many counts of this clonotype. The V and J genes are TRBV7-6 and TRBJ2-3; no firm D call. The CDR3 totals 11 residues. Germline V gene sequence: CDR1 SGHVS, CDR2 FNYEAQ. Trimming removed 3 bases at V and 2 bases at J, with 0 bases between. CDR3 bases: TGTGCCAGCAGCTTCACAGATACGCAGTATTTT. It codes for CASSFTDTQYF.

The count of this clonotype is one. The V call is TRBV12-3 or TRBV12-4, the J call TRBJ1-5, with a weak D call TRBD1 (6 bases). The ends were cut back, 5 bases at V and 5 bases at J, with 13 bases in the middle. The CDR3 covers 14 residues. The CDR3 nucleotides are TGTGCCAGCAGTGAACAGGGAGTATATCAGCCCCAGCATTTT. Translation: CASSEQGVYQPQHF.

J is TRBJ1-5 and V is TRBV6-1; D unclear. Per germline, CDR1 MNHNS and CDR2 SASEGT. There are 11 residues in the CDR3. V was cut by 4 bases and J by 4 bases, with 2 bases left in between. DNA of the CDR3: TGTGCCAGCAGTGCTAATCAGCCCCAGCATTTT. Translating gives CASSANQPQHF.

Only a few counts were recorded for this clonotype. The gene calls are TRBV20-1 and TRBJ2-5; D may be TRBD2 (6 bases). V dropped 0 bases and J dropped 7 bases, with 18 bases sitting between them. This CDR3 is built from 15 residues. Germline V CDR1 and CDR2: DFQATT, SNEGSKA (reference sequence). The CDR3 sequence is CSARDHGTPKRTQYF. CDR3 bases: TGCAGTGCTAGAGATCACGGGACTCCCAAGAGGACCCAGTACTTC.

This clonotype was seen repeatedly, ten times or more. The J gene is TRBJ2-7, the V gene TRBV11-2; no definite D call. This CDR3 is 13 amino acids long. Trimming pared 5 bases from V and 6 bases from J, leaving 14 bases between. Per germline, CDR1 SGHAT and CDR2 FQNNGV. The CDR3 reads CASSARPVIEQYF. DNA for the CDR3: TGTGCCAGCAGCGCCCGCCCCGTTATCGAGCAGTACTTC.

This clonotype was counted ten times or more. This sequence joins TRBV20-1 and TRBJ1-1; 7 positions match TRBD1. This CDR3 contains 16 residues. In germline, CDR1 is DFQATT, CDR2 SNEGSKA (reference sequence). The CDR3 reads CNPDRVRGAWNTEAFF. The CDR3 DNA follows: TGCAACCCCGACAGGGTTCGGGGGGCTTGGAACACTGAAGCTTTCTTT.

This clonotype was detected many times. This chain links TRBV19 with TRBJ1-5, with a weak D call TRBD1 (5 bases). There are 15 residues in the CDR3. Trimming removed 5 bases from V and 4 bases from J, with 15 bases in between. Germline V gene data show CDR1 as LNHDA and CDR2 as SQIVND (reference sequence). The CDR3 DNA follows: TGTGCCAGTAGTCGGTCCGGGGGTTGGAATCAGCCCCAGCATTTT. It specifies CASSRSGGWNQPQHF. Filled out from reference TRBV19 and TRBJ1-5, the complete variable domain reads DGGITQSPKYLFRKEGQNVTLSCEQNLNHDAMYWYRQDPGQGLRLIYYSQIVNDFQKGDIAEGYSVSREKKESFPLTVTSAQKNPTAFYLCASSRSGGWNQPQHFGDGTRLSIL.

This clonotype was recorded at least ten times. The chain carries TRBV20-1 and TRBJ2-1, with TRBD2 matching 10 bases. Germline V CDR1 and CDR2: DFQATT, SNEGSKA (reference sequence). This CDR3 has 17 amino acids. V lost 3 bases and J lost 4; bases outside the gene matches: 12. CDR3 amino acids: CSASRLAGVVEYNEQFF. CDR3 bases: TGCAGTGCTAGCAGGCTAGCGGGAGTGGTGGAGTACAATGAGCAGTTCTTC.

This clonotype occurred many times. The gene calls are TRBV2 and TRBJ2-7; no clear D. Germline loops: CDR1 SNHLY, CDR2 FYNNEI. The CDR3 is 13 amino acids. V lost 2 bases and J 4 bases, leaving 9 bases between the germline ends. As DNA, the CDR3 is TGTGCCAGCAGTGAAATAGAAGGGTACGAGCAGTACTTC. Its translation: CASSEIEGYEQYF. Full variable domain (outside the CDR3, taken from reference TRBV2 and TRBJ2-7): EPEVTQTPSHQVTQMGQEVILRCVPISNHLYFYWYRQILGQKVEFLVSFYNNEISEKSEIFDDQFSVERPDGSNFTLKIRSTKLEDSAMYFCASSEIEGYEQYFGPGTRLTVT.